This note documents a single T cell receptor beta chain sequence. Its antigen is undetermined. TCRdb re-called the 5' RACE reads and gives one entry per CDR3 protein, without DNA. Its table records over 150,000 distinct CDR3 sequences. Germline CDR1 reads LGHDT; CDR2 reads YNNKEL (reference sequence). This CDR3 contains 13 residues. This sample stems from a study of monozygotic twins with inflammatory bowel disease. General study findings and limits: Possibly reflecting limited power, no difference in repertoire similarity was found between concordant and discordant twins. Reduced clonotype sharing with other individuals was observed in IBD patients relative to healthy twins, especially with disease activity. Background noise in patient repertoires may stem from differing immunosuppressive treatments.

The TCR sequence derives from a human donor with ulcerative colitis or Crohn's disease, or a healthy co-twin of an affected twin (not recorded which). Sequenced sample: blood. The J gene is TRBJ2-7, the V gene TRBV3-1. CDR3 residues: CASSSRSSYEQYF.